This T cell receptor beta chain was sequenced in a study of CD8+ T cells in alopecia areata. Treatment described: oral pan-JAK inhibitor, 5-10 mg twice daily. As to this clone: What it recognizes is unknown.

Overall study results and limits: In scalp and blood during tofacitinib, many expanded lesional clones persisted. Only one nonresponder was present, which leaves the link between baseline CD8+ expansion and response uncertain.

V trimming: 5 bases; J trimming: 2 bases; junction bases outside the gene matches: 6. This CDR3 spans 14 amino acids. The germline CDR1 and CDR2 sequences are SGHNT and YYREEE (reference sequence). Extraction of RNA preceded its reverse transcription into cDNA, which served as the sequencing template. Sequenced by immunoSEQ multiplex PCR; TCRdb stores in-frame clones only, minus some. Of roughly 190,000 clones listed, about 65% are singletons. This TCR was recovered from a human donor with alopecia areata. This sample comprised CD4+ T cells sorted from blood, obtained around week 50, from a patient treated with tofacitinib. The V and J genes are TRBV5-4 and TRBJ1-2; TRBD1 agrees at 7 bases. CDR3 DNA sequence: TGTGCCAGCAGACGGGACAGCCAAAACTATGGCTACACCTTC. Residues: CASRRDSQNYGYTF.